This entry describes one T cell receptor (beta chain). The clone's antigen remains unknown. Base qualities are not recorded, but no much larger clone differs from it by a single base. The library relied on the immunoSEQ multiplex PCR assay. The immuneACCESS repertoire file appears here via TCRdb, limited to in-frame rearrangements. These files lack a portion of the clones; in checked studies, under half of the deficit traces to unresolved V genes, and the cause of the others is not known. This sample holds about 68,000 clones; 79% were observed only once. The biggest ten clones account for about 9.1% of the sample. The study tested focal radiation therapy combined with CTLA-4 blockade (ipilimumab) in patients with chemo-refractory metastatic non-small-cell lung cancer. This specimen comes from a study of radiotherapy plus CTLA-4 blockade in lung cancer listed by TCRdb under 2018. A note on the overall study: Among the enrolled patients, roughly 17% had an objective response, and about 29% reached disease control.

The V end loses 5 bases and the J end loses 0 bases, and a stretch of 17 bases separates them. There are 17 amino acids in the CDR3, from cysteine to phenylalanine inclusive. Only the CDR3 part of the read is kept: 51 bases, read in frame from the first base. CDR1 and CDR2 are read off the germline V gene as SGHVS and FQNEAQ. Broad study findings and their caveats: After treatment with radiotherapy and ipilimumab, TCR clones that originated in tumors expanded in peripheral blood. Increased serum interferon-beta after radiation, together with early dynamic changes in blood T cell clones, were reported to be the strongest predictors of response.

The chain is made from TRBV7-8 and TRBJ1-3; no D gene is confidently identified. The TCR originated in a human donor with non-small cell lung cancer who had a complete response to radiotherapy plus ipilimumab. This material consisted of peripheral blood, taken from a patient treated with radiotherapy plus ipilimumab. The nucleotides are TGTGCCAGCAGCCCTCAGCGGACTGAACGCTCTGGAAACACCATATATTTT. This sequence encodes CASSPQRTERSGNTIYF.